The clone carrying this TCR beta chain was counted at least ten times. This library used roughly 370 ng RNA and molecular barcoded adaptors spanning alpha/delta and beta/gamma chains. TCRdb itself ran the reads through MiXCR, one entry per CDR3 protein. This sample yields around 29,000 distinct CDR3 sequences, of which 14% are seen a single time; roughly 44% belongs to the top ten. The entry originates in a study of read filtering for tumor transcriptome and immune sequencing. The CDR3 extends over 10 amino acids. Trimming pared 8 bases from V and 1 base from J, leaving 2 bases between. The chain uses TRBV12-3 or TRBV12-4 and TRBJ1-1; D gene ambiguous. The origin of this receptor is a donor aged 40 or older with multiple myeloma. Sequencing used a population of CD138-negative cells sorted from bone marrow. The CDR3 protein is CASGNTEAFF. CDR3 nucleotide sequence: TGTGCCAGCGGGAACACTGAAGCTTTCTTT.